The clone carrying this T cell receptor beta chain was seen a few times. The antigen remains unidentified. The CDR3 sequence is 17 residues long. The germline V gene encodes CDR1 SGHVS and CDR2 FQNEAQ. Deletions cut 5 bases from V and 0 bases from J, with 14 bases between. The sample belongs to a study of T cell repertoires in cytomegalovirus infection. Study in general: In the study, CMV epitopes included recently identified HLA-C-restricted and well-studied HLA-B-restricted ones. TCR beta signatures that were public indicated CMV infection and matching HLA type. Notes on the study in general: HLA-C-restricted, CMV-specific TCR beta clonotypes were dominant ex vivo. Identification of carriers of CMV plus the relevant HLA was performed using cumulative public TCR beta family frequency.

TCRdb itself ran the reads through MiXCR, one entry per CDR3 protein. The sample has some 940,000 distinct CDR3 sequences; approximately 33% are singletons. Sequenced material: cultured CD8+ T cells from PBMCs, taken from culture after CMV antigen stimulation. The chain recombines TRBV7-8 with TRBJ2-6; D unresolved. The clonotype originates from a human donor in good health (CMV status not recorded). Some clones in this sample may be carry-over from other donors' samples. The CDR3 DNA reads TGTGCCAGCAGCCCAGCTAAATCCAACTCTGGGGCCAACGTCCTGACTTTC. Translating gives CASSPAKSNSGANVLTF. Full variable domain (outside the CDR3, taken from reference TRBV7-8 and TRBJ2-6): GAGVSQSPRYKVAKRGQDVALRCDPISGHVSLFWYQQALGQGPEFLTYFQNEAQLDKSGLPSDRFFAERPEGSVSTLKIQRTQQEDSAVYLCASSPAKSNSGANVLTFGAGSRLTVL.